This T cell receptor (beta chain) was observed in a study of read filtering for tumor transcriptome and immune sequencing. Across the whole study: The cohort had some 17 men and more than 11 women aged roughly 45 to 90, mean around 66 years. Transcriptome libraries were built from DNase-treated RNA.

Overall study findings and caveats: RNA-seq captured clonotypes less deeply and reliably than IR-seq.

Molecular barcoded adaptors covering alpha/delta and beta/gamma chains were used on about 390 ng RNA. TCRdb reprocessed the reads via MiXCR and lists one record per CDR3 protein. The sample lists approximately 20,000 distinct CDR3 sequences, roughly 13% occurring once. For this clonotype: The antigen is unknown. A much larger clone lies one base from this, so it may be a read error.

CDR3 length: 14 amino acids. V gave up 1 base and J gave up 3 bases, with 12 bases separating them. Per the germline V gene, CDR1 is DFQATT and CDR2 is SNEGSKA (reference sequence). At the time of active disease, bone marrow was collected from every patient. The TCR sequence derives from a donor at least 40 years old with multiple myeloma. The sample consisted of a population of CD138-negative cells sorted from bone marrow. The chain couples TRBV20-1 to TRBJ1-1, with D hard to call. CDR3 loop: CSARVAGIDTEAFF. The CDR3 nucleotides are TGCAGTGCTAGAGTGGCGGGTATTGACACTGAAGCTTTCTTT.